These T cell receptor beta chains were read from a single sample in a study of T cells after yellow fever vaccination. TCRdb reprocessed the 5' RACE reads with MiXCR, giving one entry per CDR3 protein. Among nearly 300,000 distinct CDR3 sequences listed, around 10% were seen once. The sample consisted of CD4+ T cells sorted from PBMCs, taken 5 days after the yellow fever booster vaccination. These TCRs come from a man between 18 and 29 years old who received the YFV17D yellow fever vaccine. Both conserved end residues are part of each CDR3. The D gene is left open where the match is weak. Clone size is given for some rows only: seen once, a few or many times, or a class if the clone is expanded.

>TRBJ1-1|TRBD1|TRBV7-9|many
CASSLNAGGTEAFF
TGTGCCAGCAGCTTAAATGCAGGGGGCACTGAAGCTTTCTTT
>TRBJ1-1|-|TRBV11-2|few
CASSLAGVNTEAFF
TGTGCCAGCAGCTTAGCCGGAGTGAACACTGAAGCTTTCTTT
>TRBJ1-5|TRBD1|TRBV6-5|few
CASSSHDRAPGPQHF
TGTGCCAGCAGTTCCCATGACAGGGCGCCAGGGCCCCAGCATTTT
>TRBJ1-4|-|TRBV20-1|few
CSASDHVYEKLFF
TGCAGTGCTTCTGACCACGTGTACGAAAAACTGTTTTTT
>TRBJ1-6|TRBD1|TRBV10-3|many
CATSGTENSPLHF
TGTGCCACGTCCGGGACAGAAAATTCACCCCTCCACTTT
>TRBJ2-7|TRBD1|TRBV12-3/TRBV12-4|-
CASSFRQGGEQYF
TGTGCCAGCAGTTTCAGACAGGGTGGGGAGCAGTACTTC
>TRBJ1-1|-|TRBV12-3/TRBV12-4|few
CASSLRDRPLNTEAFF
TGTGCCAGCAGCTTGAGGGACCGCCCTCTGAACACTGAAGCTTTCTTT
>TRBJ2-3|-|TRBV7-2|few
CASSLYSDTDTQYF
TGTGCCAGCAGCTTATACTCAGACACAGATACGCAGTATTTT
>TRBJ1-3|-|TRBV5-1|many
CASSAGRQFFSGNTIYF
TGCGCCAGCAGCGCTGGACGACAGTTCTTCTCTGGAAACACCATATATTTT
>TRBJ2-6|-|TRBV7-9|-
CASSRTFSGANVLTF
TGTGCCAGCAGCCGAACCTTCTCTGGGGCCAACGTCCTGACTTTC
>TRBJ1-1|-|TRBV6-6|many
CASKDRTQLMNTEAFF
TGTGCCAGCAAAGATAGGACACAGCTCATGAACACTGAAGCTTTCTTT
>TRBJ2-3|-|TRBV6-2/TRBV6-3|few
CASSLSRTYTDMQYF
TGTGCCAGCAGTTTGAGCCGGACATACACAGATATGCAGTATTTT
>TRBJ1-5|-|TRBV24-1|few
CATSDRRGTWNQPQHF
TGTGCCACCAGTGATCGTAGAGGGACGTGGAATCAGCCCCAGCATTTT
>TRBJ1-5|-|TRBV29-1|few
CSVEMGGNQPQHF
TGCAGCGTTGAAATGGGCGGGAATCAGCCCCAGCATTTT
>TRBJ1-4|-|TRBV11-2|few
CASSYLYGTRRNEKLFF
TGTGCCAGCAGTTACCTCTACGGGACAAGACGTAATGAAAAACTGTTTTTT
>TRBJ2-7|-|TRBV7-2|many
CASSLREYEQYF
TGTGCCAGCAGCCTACGTGAATACGAGCAGTACTTC
>TRBJ2-2|TRBD1|TRBV10-2|-
CASSESIGTGTTGELFF
TGCGCCAGCAGTGAGTCGATAGGGACAGGGACGACCGGGGAGCTGTTTTTT